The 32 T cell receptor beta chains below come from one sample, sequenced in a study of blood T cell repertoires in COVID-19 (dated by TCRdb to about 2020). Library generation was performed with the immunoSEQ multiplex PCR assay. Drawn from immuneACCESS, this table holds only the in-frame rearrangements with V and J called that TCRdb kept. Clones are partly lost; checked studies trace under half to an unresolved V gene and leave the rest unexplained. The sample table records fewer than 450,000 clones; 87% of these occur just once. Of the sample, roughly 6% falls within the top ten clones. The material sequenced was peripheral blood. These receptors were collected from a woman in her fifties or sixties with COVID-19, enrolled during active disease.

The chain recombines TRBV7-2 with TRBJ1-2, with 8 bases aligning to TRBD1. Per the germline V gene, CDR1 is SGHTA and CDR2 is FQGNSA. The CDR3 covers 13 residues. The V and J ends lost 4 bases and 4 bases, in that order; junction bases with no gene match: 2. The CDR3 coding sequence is TGTGCCAGCAGCTACGGGACAGGCTATGGCTACACCTTC. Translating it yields CASSYGTGYGYTF.

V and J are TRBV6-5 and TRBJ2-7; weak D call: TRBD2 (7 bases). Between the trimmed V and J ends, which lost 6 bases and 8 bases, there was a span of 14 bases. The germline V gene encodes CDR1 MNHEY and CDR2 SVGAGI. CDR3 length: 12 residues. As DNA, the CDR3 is TGTGCCAGCAGGAGGGGGGGATGGCAGCAGTACTTC. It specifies CASRRGGWQQYF.

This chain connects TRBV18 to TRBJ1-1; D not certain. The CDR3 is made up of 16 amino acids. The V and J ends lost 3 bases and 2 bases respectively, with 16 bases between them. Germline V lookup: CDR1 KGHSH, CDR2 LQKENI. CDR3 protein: CASSPTPPPVNTEAFF. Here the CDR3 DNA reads TGTGCCAGCTCACCGACACCCCCCCCGGTCAACACTGAAGCTTTCTTT.

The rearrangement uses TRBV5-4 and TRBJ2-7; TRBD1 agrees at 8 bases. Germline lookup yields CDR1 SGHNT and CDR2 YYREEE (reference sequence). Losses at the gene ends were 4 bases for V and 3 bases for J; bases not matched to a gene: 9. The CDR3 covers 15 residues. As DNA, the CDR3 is TGTGCCAGCAGCCCGAAGACAGGGGTCAACTACGAGCAGTACTTC. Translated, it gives CASSPKTGVNYEQYF.

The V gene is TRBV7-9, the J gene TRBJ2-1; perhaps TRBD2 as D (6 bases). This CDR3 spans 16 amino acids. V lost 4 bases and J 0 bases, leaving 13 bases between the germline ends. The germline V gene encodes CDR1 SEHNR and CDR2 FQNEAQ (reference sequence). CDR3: CASSSLLRDSYNEQFF. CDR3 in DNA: TGTGCCAGCAGCTCGCTGTTGCGGGACTCCTACAATGAGCAGTTCTTC.

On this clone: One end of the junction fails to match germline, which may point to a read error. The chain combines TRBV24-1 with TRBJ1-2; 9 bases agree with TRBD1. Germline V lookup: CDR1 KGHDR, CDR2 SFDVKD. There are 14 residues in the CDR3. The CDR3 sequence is CATSGEQGAYGYTF. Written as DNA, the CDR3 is TGTGCCACGAGTGGGGAACAGGGGGCCTATGGCTACACCTTC.

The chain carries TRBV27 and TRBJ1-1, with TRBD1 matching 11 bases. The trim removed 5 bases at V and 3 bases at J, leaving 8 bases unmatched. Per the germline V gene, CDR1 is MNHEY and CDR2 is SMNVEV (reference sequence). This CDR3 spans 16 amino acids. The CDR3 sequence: CASSDGTGGGYTEAFF. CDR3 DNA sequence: TGTGCCAGCAGTGACGGGACAGGGGGTGGGTACACTGAAGCTTTCTTT.

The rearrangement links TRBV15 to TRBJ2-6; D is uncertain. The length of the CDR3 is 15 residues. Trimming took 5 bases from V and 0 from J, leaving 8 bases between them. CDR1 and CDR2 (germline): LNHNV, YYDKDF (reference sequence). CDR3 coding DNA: TGTGCCACCAGCCCCCGTTACTCTGGGGCCAACGTCCTGACTTTC. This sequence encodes CATSPRYSGANVLTF.

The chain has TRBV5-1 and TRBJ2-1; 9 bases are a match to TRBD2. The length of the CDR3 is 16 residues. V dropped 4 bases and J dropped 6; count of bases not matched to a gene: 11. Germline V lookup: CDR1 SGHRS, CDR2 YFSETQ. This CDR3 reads CASSISSGVGVNEQFF. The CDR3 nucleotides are TGCGCCAGCAGCATATCTAGCGGGGTAGGGGTCAATGAGCAGTTCTTC.

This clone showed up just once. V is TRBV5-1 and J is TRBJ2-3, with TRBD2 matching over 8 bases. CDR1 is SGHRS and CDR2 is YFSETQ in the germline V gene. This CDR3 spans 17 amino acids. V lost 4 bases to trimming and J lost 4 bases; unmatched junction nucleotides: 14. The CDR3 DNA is TGCGCCAGCAGCCATGGGATTCAAGCGGGAGCCTCAGATACGCAGTATTTT. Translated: CASSHGIQAGASDTQYF.

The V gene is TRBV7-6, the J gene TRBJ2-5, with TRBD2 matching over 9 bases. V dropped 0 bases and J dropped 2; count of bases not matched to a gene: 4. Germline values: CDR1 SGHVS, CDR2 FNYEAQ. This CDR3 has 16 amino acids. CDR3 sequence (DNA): TGTGCCAGCAGCTTAGCGCTGGCGGGAGGGCAAGAGACCCAGTACTTC. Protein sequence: CASSLALAGGQETQYF.

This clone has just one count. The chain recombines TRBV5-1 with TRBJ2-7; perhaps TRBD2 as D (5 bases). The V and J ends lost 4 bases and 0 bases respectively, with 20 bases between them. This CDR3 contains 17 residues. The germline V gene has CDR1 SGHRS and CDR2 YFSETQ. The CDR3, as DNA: TGCGCCAGCAGCCCCCTTCGGGGTCTTTCTAGCTCCTACGAGCAGTACTTC. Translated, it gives CASSPLRGLSSSYEQYF.

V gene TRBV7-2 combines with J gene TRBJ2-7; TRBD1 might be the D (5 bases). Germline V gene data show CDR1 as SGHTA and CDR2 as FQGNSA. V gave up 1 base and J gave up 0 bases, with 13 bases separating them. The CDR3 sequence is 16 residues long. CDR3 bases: TGTGCCAGCAGCTTAGGACAGACTTTGCCCTCCTACGAGCAGTACTTC. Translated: CASSLGQTLPSYEQYF.

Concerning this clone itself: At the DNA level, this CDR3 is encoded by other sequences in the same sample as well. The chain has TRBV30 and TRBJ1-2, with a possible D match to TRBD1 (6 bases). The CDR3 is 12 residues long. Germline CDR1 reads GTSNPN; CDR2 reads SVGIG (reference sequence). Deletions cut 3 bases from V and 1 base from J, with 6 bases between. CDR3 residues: CAWSRGNYGYTF. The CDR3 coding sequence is TGTGCCTGGAGCAGGGGTAACTATGGCTACACCTTC.

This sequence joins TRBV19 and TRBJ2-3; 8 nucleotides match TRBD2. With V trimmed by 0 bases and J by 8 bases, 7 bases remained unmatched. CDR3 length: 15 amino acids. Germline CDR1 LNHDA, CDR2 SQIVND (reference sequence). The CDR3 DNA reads TGTGCCAGTAGTATAGAGGGCAGCGGGAGTGGTACGCAGTATTTT. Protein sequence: CASSIEGSGSGTQYF.

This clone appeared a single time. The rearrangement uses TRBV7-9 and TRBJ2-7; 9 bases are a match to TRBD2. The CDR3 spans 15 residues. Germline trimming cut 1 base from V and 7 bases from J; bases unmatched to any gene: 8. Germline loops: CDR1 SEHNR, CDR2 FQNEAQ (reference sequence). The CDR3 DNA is TGTGCCAGCAGCTTAGTGGCGGGAGGGCCGCAAGAGCAGTACTTC. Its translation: CASSLVAGGPQEQYF.

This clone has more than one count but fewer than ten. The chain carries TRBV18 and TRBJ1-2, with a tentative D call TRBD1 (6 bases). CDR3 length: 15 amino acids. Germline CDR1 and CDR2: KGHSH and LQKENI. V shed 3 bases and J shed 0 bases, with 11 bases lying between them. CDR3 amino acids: CASSPTDSSNYGYTF. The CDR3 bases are TGTGCCAGCTCACCGACGGACAGTTCTAACTATGGCTACACCTTC.

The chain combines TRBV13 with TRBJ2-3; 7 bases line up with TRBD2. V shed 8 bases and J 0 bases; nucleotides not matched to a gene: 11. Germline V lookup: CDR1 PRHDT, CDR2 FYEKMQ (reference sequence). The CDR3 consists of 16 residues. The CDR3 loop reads CASEGVGGRSTDTQYF. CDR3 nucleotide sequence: TGTGCCAGCGAGGGCGTCGGCGGGAGAAGCACAGATACGCAGTATTTT.

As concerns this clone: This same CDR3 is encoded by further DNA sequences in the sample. DNA of the CDR3: TGTGCCAGCAGACTAGCGGGAGTATACGAGCAGTACTTC. This encodes CASRLAGVYEQYF. The V gene is TRBV6-5, the J gene TRBJ2-7, with TRBD2 matching 11 bases. The CDR3 extends over 13 amino acids. Looked up from germline, CDR1 is MNHEY and CDR2 is SVGAGI. The J segment lost 4 bases and the V segment lost 6 bases, leaving 2 bases of the junction unmatched.

The CDR3: CASSQDFRAGGPGEQYF. CDR3 DNA: TGTGCCAGCAGCCAAGATTTTCGGGCGGGAGGGCCGGGGGAGCAGTACTTC. This chain uses TRBV4-2 with TRBJ2-7, with TRBD2 matching 9 bases. V lost 0 bases and J lost 7; bases outside the gene matches: 13. The CDR3 extends over 17 amino acids. Germline CDR1 reads LGHNA; CDR2 reads YNFKEQ.

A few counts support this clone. The CDR3 bases are TGCGCCAGCAGCTTGTCTGGAGGCCCGGGCGGCGGGGAGCTGTTTTTT. Amino acid sequence: CASSLSGGPGGGELFF. V usage is TRBV5-1 and J usage is TRBJ2-2, with D perhaps TRBD2 (5 bases). Trimming stripped 1 base from V and 7 bases from J, with 17 bases between. CDR3 length: 16 amino acids. Germline loops: CDR1 SGHRS, CDR2 YFSETQ.

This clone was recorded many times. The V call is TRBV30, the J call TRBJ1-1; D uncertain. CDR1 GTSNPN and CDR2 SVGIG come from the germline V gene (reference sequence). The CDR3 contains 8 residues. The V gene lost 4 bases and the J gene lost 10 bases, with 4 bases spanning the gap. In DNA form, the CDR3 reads TGTGCCTGGATCGGAGCTTTCTTT. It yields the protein CAWIGAFF.

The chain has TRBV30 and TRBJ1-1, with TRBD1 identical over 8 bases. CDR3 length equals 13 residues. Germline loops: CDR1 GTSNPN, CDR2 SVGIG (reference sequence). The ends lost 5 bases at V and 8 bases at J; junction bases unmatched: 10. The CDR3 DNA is TGTGCCTGGGGATCGGACAGGGTCGAGGAAGCTTTCTTT. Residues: CAWGSDRVEEAFF.

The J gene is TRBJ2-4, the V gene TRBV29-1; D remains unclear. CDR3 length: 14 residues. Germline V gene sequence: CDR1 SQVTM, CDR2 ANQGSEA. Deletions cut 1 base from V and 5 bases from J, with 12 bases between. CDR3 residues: CSVEVEVSQNIQYF. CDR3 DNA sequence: TGCAGCGTTGAAGTAGAGGTCAGTCAAAACATTCAGTACTTC.

The CDR3, as DNA: TGTGCCAGCAGCTTAGGAGGGAACTACAATGAGCAGTTCTTC. Its protein product is CASSLGGNYNEQFF. This chain joins TRBV7-3 and TRBJ2-1, with D perhaps matching TRBD2 (6 bases). The CDR3 loop spans 14 amino acids. Germline lookup yields CDR1 SGHTA and CDR2 FQGTGA. Between the trimmed V and J ends, which lost 2 bases and 3 bases, there was a span of 8 bases.

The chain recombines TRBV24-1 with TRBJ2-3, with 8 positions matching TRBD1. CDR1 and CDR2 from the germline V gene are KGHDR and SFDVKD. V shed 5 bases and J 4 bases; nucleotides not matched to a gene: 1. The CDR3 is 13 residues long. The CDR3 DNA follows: TGTGCCACCAGTGGACAGGGGCCAGATACGCAGTATTTT. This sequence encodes CATSGQGPDTQYF.

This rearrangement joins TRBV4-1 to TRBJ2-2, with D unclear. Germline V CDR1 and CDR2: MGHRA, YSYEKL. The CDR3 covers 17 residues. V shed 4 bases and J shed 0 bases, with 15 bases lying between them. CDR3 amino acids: CASSRESGRTNTGELFF. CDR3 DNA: TGCGCCAGCAGCCGAGAGAGTGGCAGGACGAACACCGGGGAGCTGTTTTTT.

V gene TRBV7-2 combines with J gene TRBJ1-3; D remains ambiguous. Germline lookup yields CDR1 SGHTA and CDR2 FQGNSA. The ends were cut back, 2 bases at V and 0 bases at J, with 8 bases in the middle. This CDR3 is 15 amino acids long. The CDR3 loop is CASSLHTISGNTIYF. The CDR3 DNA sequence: TGTGCCAGCAGCTTACACACGATCTCTGGAAACACCATATATTTT.

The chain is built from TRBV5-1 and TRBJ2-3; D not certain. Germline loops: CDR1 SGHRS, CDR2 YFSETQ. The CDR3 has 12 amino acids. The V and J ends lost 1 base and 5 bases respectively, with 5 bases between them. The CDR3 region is CASSLPGDTQYF. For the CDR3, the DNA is TGCGCCAGCAGCTTGCCGGGAGATACGCAGTATTTT.

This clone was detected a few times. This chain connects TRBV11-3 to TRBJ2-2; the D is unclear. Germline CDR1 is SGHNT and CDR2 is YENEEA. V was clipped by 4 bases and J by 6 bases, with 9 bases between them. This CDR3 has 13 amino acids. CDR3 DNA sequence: TGTGCCAGCAGCTCCGCGTCTCCCGGGGAGCTGTTTTTT. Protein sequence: CASSSASPGELFF.

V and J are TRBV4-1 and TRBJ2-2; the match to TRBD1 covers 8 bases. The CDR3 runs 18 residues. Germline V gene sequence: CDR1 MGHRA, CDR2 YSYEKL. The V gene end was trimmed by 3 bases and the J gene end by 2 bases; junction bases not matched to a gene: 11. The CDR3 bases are TGCGCCAGCAGCCAGGGCCCCGGAGGGACAGGCAACACCGGGGAGCTGTTTTTT. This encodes CASSQGPGGTGNTGELFF.

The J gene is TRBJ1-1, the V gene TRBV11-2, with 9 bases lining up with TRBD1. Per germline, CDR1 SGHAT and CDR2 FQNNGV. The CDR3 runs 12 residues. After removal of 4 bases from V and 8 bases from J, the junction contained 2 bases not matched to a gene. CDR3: CASSSGQGEAFF. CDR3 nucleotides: TGTGCCAGCAGCTCGGGACAGGGAGAAGCTTTCTTT.